The clone carrying this T cell receptor beta chain showed up many times. V was clipped by 5 bases and J by 3 bases, with 11 bases between them. This CDR3 is built from 13 residues. Sequencing runs each generated in excess of 180 million TCR-beta sequences derived from 15-18 subjects. Each CDR3 protein is one row after TCRdb ran MiXCR on the 5' RACE reads. Seen here are some 30,000 distinct CDR3 sequences, approximately 5% observed once, and the top ten hold around 1.9%. This record belongs to a study of neurological immune-mediated disorders. Healthy control participants comprised blood bank volunteers in Maryland, USA. Sorted libraries were made with about a million CD4+ or CD8+ T cells.

This receptor was taken from a woman aged 50 to 60 in good health. The material sequenced was CD4+ T cells from blood. V and J are TRBV12-3 or TRBV12-4 and TRBJ2-7, with no clear D. CDR3 DNA: TGTGCCAGCAGTCTCCCGCCCGTCTACGAGCAGTACTTC. It is translated as CASSLPPVYEQYF.